This T cell receptor beta chain was recovered during a study of cytomegalovirus exposure and HLA in healthy donors. At the level of the study: Later, an analysis reported that the approximately 120 validation repertoires had used the same platform as the approximately 690 first-cohort repertoires.

Notes on this clone: Its antigen is not identified.

Sequencing was performed with immunoSEQ multiplex PCR; in TCRdb, only in-frame clones are kept and a portion is missing. The sample lists under 200,000 clones; 89% were seen once. V gave up 8 bases and J gave up 0 bases, with 3 bases separating them. The CDR3 length is 12 residues. Germline values: CDR1 SGHNT, CDR2 YYREEE (reference sequence). Broader study findings: A list of 150 to 200 TCR beta chains associated with cytomegalovirus was given. In vitro, three CMV-associated chains proved specific for CMV antigens.

The donors were part of the roughly 130-subject validation cohort, which stood apart from the approximately 670-subject first cohort. This receptor was obtained from a man between 18 and 35 years old in good health and CMV-seropositive. The V gene is TRBV5-4, the J gene TRBJ2-6; D not resolved. Sequenced input: PBMCs. Here the CDR3 reads CASHSGANVLTF. In DNA, the CDR3 is TGTGCCAGTCACTCTGGGGCCAACGTCCTGACTTTC.